This T cell receptor beta chain was sequenced during a study of sequential checkpoint blockade in melanoma. Some clones are missing from TCRdb's copy, which holds only in-frame ones; the method was immunoSEQ multiplex PCR. The table has some 6,200 clones, around half seen once. Described treatment: randomized to nivolumab then ipilimumab (arm A) or the reverse (arm B). No patient had prior DNA-damaging chemotherapy. The sequence was collected from a human donor with melanoma. This specimen was CD8+ T cells sorted from blood (inferred from file names), taken from a patient given nivolumab and ipilimumab in sequence.

The CDR3 region has the DNA TGTGCCAGCAGCCTGGACAGGGGAGGGAACACTGAAGCTTTCTTT. Translation gives CASSLDRGGNTEAFF. V and J are TRBV28 and TRBJ1-1; 9 bases align to TRBD1. Trimming removed 6 bases from V and 1 base from J; junction bases left unmatched: 6. CDR1 is MDHEN and CDR2 is SYDVKM in the germline V gene. This CDR3 is 15 amino acids long.